The 9 T cell receptor beta chains below come from one sample, sequenced in a study of blood T cell repertoires in COVID-19. Method: immunoSEQ multiplex PCR; TCRdb's copy keeps in-frame clones and lacks some. The sample lists under 500,000 clones, roughly 91% occurring once. Input material: peripheral blood. These receptor sequences come from a woman aged 25 to 45 with acute or convalescent COVID-19.

The chain links TRBV28 to TRBJ1-3; D is unclear. This CDR3 is 15 amino acids long. V was cut by 5 bases and J by 0 bases, with 11 bases left in between. Germline V lookup: CDR1 MDHEN, CDR2 SYDVKM. The CDR3 DNA reads as TGTGCCAGCAGTCCCTCCGGTCCCTCTGGAAACACCATATATTTT. It specifies CASSPSGPSGNTIYF.

This clone was detected only once. The DNA for the CDR3 is TGTGCCAGCTCACCTATAACGGGACAGGAAGACTATGGCTACACCTTC. It encodes CASSPITGQEDYGYTF. The rearrangement joins TRBV18 to TRBJ1-2, with 8 positions matching TRBD1. Germline V gene sequence: CDR1 KGHSH, CDR2 LQKENI. The J segment lost 3 bases and the V segment lost 3 bases, leaving 9 bases of the junction unmatched. The CDR3 contains 16 residues.

The chain links TRBV30 to TRBJ2-2; D unresolved. V was cut by 2 bases and J by 7 bases, with 5 bases left in between. This CDR3 is built from 11 residues. Germline assignment: CDR1 GTSNPN and CDR2 SVGIG (reference sequence). The CDR3 DNA reads as TGTGCCTGGAGTTCGGGCGGGGAGCTGTTTTTT. Translated, it gives CAWSSGGELFF.

There are a few counts of this clone. V gene TRBV19 combines with J gene TRBJ1-5; D is perhaps TRBD1 (5 bases). The germline V and J ends were trimmed by 7 bases and 4 bases, with 17 bases remaining between them. Germline loops: CDR1 LNHDA, CDR2 SQIVND (reference sequence). There are 15 residues in the CDR3. CDR3 amino acids: CASTRELTINQPQHF. CDR3 bases: TGTGCCAGTACCAGGGAACTAACGATTAATCAGCCCCAGCATTTT. Complete variable domain (other parts from reference TRBV19 and TRBJ1-5): DGGITQSPKYLFRKEGQNVTLSCEQNLNHDAMYWYRQDPGQGLRLIYYSQIVNDFQKGDIAEGYSVSREKKESFPLTVTSAQKNPTAFYLCASTRELTINQPQHFGDGTRLSIL.

The chain carries TRBV6-5 and TRBJ1-6, with D hard to call. Germline V lookup: CDR1 MNHEY, CDR2 SVGAGI. The V end lost 6 bases, the J end lost 0 bases, and 9 bases lay between the germline ends. The CDR3 runs to 15 residues. CDR3 DNA: TGTGCCAGCAGCACAAAGTTCTCCTATAATTCACCCCTCCACTTT. Amino acid sequence: CASSTKFSYNSPLHF.

The chain carries TRBV28 and TRBJ2-5, with 15 bases aligning to TRBD2. Germline CDR1 is MDHEN and CDR2 is SYDVKM. The CDR3 loop spans 17 amino acids. Trimming cost V 7 bases and J 5 bases; bases outside gene matches: 11. The CDR3 is CASIPGLAGGPRETQYF. The CDR3 DNA is TGTGCCAGCATCCCCGGACTAGCGGGGGGGCCACGGGAGACCCAGTACTTC.

The chain employs TRBV4-1 and TRBJ1-6; D is possibly TRBD1 (5 bases). Trimming cost V 5 bases and J 0 bases, with 11 bases left between them. The CDR3 has 16 residues. Germline CDR1 and CDR2: MGHRA and YSYEKL. The CDR3 coding sequence is TGCGCCAGCAGCGCCCTTGGGGCCTCCTATAATTCACCCCTCCACTTT. Protein: CASSALGASYNSPLHF.

In its sample, this clone was seen a few times. The rearrangement links TRBV9 to TRBJ2-7; 9 bases align to TRBD1. Germline V gene sequence: CDR1 SGDLS, CDR2 YYNGEE. The CDR3 sequence is 14 residues long. J lost 3 bases, V lost 4 bases, and 5 bases had no gene match. This chain's CDR3 is CASSPGQGLYEQYF. The CDR3 DNA reads TGTGCCAGCAGCCCGGGACAGGGACTCTACGAGCAGTACTTC.

The chain couples TRBV7-7 to TRBJ2-5, with 9 bases that match TRBD1. Trimming cost V 5 bases and J 5 bases; bases outside gene matches: 9. This CDR3 spans 15 amino acids. Germline V lookup: CDR1 SSHAT, CDR2 FNYEAQ (reference sequence). Here the CDR3 DNA reads TGTGCCAGCAGCCCTAACAGGGGGCTATGGGAGACCCAGTACTTC. Translating it yields CASSPNRGLWETQYF.